These 18 T cell receptor beta chains came from one sample sequenced in a study of T cell repertoires in cytomegalovirus infection. In TCRdb, the reads were re-called with MiXCR into one record per CDR3 protein. The profile shows about 180,000 distinct CDR3 sequences, about a sixth of them singletons. Material for sequencing was CD8+ T cells from PBMCs. The receptors were sampled from a human donor in good health (CMV status not recorded). Some clones in this sample may be carry-over from other donors' samples.

The sample holds many counts of this clonotype. The chain combines TRBV7-9 with TRBJ1-4; D unclear. This CDR3 is built from 16 residues. Trimming left V 5 bases short and J 0 bases short, with 13 bases between. CDR1 is SEHNR and CDR2 is FQNEAQ in the germline V gene (reference sequence). The CDR3 coding sequence is TGTGCCAGCAGCCCATACTTCGGGGCAACTAATGAAAAACTGTTTTTT. The encoded protein is CASSPYFGATNEKLFF. Variable domain in full (rest from reference TRBV7-9 and TRBJ1-4): DTGVSQNPRHKITKRGQNVTFRCDPISEHNRLYWYRQTLGQGPEFLTYFQNEAQLEKSRLLSDRFSAERPKGSFSTLEIQRTEQGDSAMYLCASSPYFGATNEKLFFGSGTQLSVL.

This clonotype was counted a few times. The chain recombines TRBV29-1 with TRBJ1-1; D perhaps matches TRBD1 (6 bases). Trimming took off 5 bases at V and 5 bases at J, with 12 bases between the two ends. This CDR3 contains 12 residues. The germline CDR1 and CDR2 sequences are SQVTM and ANQGSEA. CDR3 sequence reads: CSVLQGRTEAFF. The CDR3 bases are TGCAGCGTTCTACAGGGTCGAACTGAAGCTTTCTTT.

In this sample, this clonotype turned up a few times. The V and J genes are TRBV7-3 and TRBJ1-5; D not resolved. CDR3 length: 16 residues. The V and J ends lost 0 bases and 3 bases respectively, with 12 bases between them. CDR1 and CDR2 from the germline V gene are SGHTA and FQGTGA. The CDR3 DNA follows: TGTGCCAGCAGCTTAACATGGCTGATCGACAATCAGCCCCAGCATTTT. Translation: CASSLTWLIDNQPQHF. Supplemented by reference TRBV7-3 and TRBJ1-5, the full variable domain reads GAGVSQTPSNKVTEKGKYVELRCDPISGHTALYWYRQSLGQGPEFLIYFQGTGAADDSGLPNDRFFAVRPEGSVSTLKIQRTERGDSAVYLCASSLTWLIDNQPQHFGDGTRLSIL.

This chain joins TRBV7-9 and TRBJ2-5, with D unclear. There are 15 residues in the CDR3. Germline-derived CDR1 and CDR2 are SEHNR and FQNEAQ (reference sequence). The ends were cut back, 4 bases at V and 5 bases at J, with 17 bases in the middle. The CDR3 region is CASSSPRAGEETQYF. CDR3 coding DNA: TGTGCCAGCAGCTCCCCAAGGGCAGGCGAGGAGACCCAGTACTTC.

CDR3 coding DNA: TGTGCCAGCAGCATACTGGACAGGGGAAGGACCTACGAGCAGTACTTC. Protein product: CASSILDRGRTYEQYF. The genes are TRBV7-4 and TRBJ2-7; 9 bases are a match to TRBD1. CDR1 is SGHVT and CDR2 is SQSDAQ in the germline V gene. The length of the CDR3 is 16 residues. V lost 5 bases to trimming and J lost 2 bases; unmatched junction nucleotides: 10.

V usage is TRBV7-8 and J usage is TRBJ2-7; 10 bases map to TRBD2. The J segment lost 5 bases and the V segment lost 8 bases, leaving 3 bases of the junction unmatched. Germline CDR1 SGHVS, CDR2 FQNEAQ. This CDR3 spans 12 amino acids. CDR3 amino acids: CASSGLANEQYF. The CDR3 DNA is TGTGCCAGCTCGGGACTAGCGAACGAGCAGTACTTC.

A few counts support this clonotype. This chain uses TRBV7-9 with TRBJ1-2; D not certain. The germline V gene has CDR1 SEHNR and CDR2 FQNEAQ (reference sequence). This CDR3 region has 13 residues. V was pared by 5 bases and J by 3 bases, with 10 bases between. The CDR3 here is CASSPPGDYGYTF. The CDR3 coding sequence is TGTGCCAGCAGCCCGCCCGGGGACTATGGCTACACCTTC.

This clonotype was counted a single time. V gene TRBV6-5 combines with J gene TRBJ2-5; no definite D call. The CDR3 length is 15 residues. V gave up 2 bases and J gave up 2 bases, with 12 bases separating them. Germline CDR1 MNHEY, CDR2 SVGAGI. CDR3 sequence (DNA): TGTGCCAGCAGTTACCTATTTGAGGAACAAGAGACCCAGTACTTC. It specifies CASSYLFEEQETQYF.

The CDR3 here is CSVETGRGETQYF. The CDR3 region has the DNA TGCAGCGTTGAAACCGGGAGGGGTGAGACCCAGTACTTC. V usage is TRBV29-1 and J usage is TRBJ2-5; TRBD2 agrees at 8 bases. CDR1 is SQVTM and CDR2 is ANQGSEA in the germline V gene. Trimming cost V 2 bases and J 5 bases; bases outside gene matches: 4. The CDR3 contains 13 residues. The full variable domain, its missing parts supplied by reference TRBV29-1 and TRBJ2-5, is SAVISQKPSRDICQRGTSLTIQCQVDSQVTMMFWYRQQPGQSLTLIATANQGSEATYESGFVIDKFPISRPNLTFSTLTVSNMSPEDSSIYLCSVETGRGETQYFGPGTRLLVL.

The chain employs TRBV7-9 and TRBJ1-3, with D maybe TRBD1 (5 bases). Trimming removed 2 bases at V and 16 bases at J, with 12 bases between. Germline V CDR1 and CDR2: SEHNR, FQNEAQ (reference sequence). CDR3 size: 11 residues. CDR3 sequence reads: CASSLSDTVYF. The CDR3 DNA reads TGTGCCAGCAGCTTATCGGACACCGTCTATTTT.

V and J are TRBV6-2 or TRBV6-3 and TRBJ1-5; 11 bases match TRBD1. Germline lookup yields CDR1 MNHEY and CDR2 SVGEGT. The CDR3 has 17 residues. Trimming at V came to 0 bases and at J to 3 bases, leaving 4 bases not matched to a gene. In nucleotides, the CDR3 is TGTGCCAGCAGTTACTCCCGGGACAGGGGGGACAATCAGCCCCAGCATTTT. Protein: CASSYSRDRGDNQPQHF.

The V and J genes are TRBV29-1 and TRBJ2-7; D unclear. Trimming removed 0 bases from V and 7 bases from J, with 22 bases in between. This CDR3 has 16 residues. Germline lookup yields CDR1 SQVTM and CDR2 ANQGSEA. The CDR3 here is CSVEDGRHPINGEQYF. The CDR3 nucleotides read TGCAGCGTTGAAGATGGTCGACACCCCATCAACGGGGAGCAGTACTTC.

J is TRBJ2-7 and V is TRBV11-2; D gene uncertain. Germline CDR1 and CDR2: SGHAT and FQNNGV. The CDR3 has 12 residues. Trimming removed 4 bases at V and 8 bases at J, with 12 bases between. The CDR3 DNA is TGTGCCAGCAGCTCAGCAGGATTTCAGCAGTACTTC. Translating it yields CASSSAGFQQYF.

This clonotype showed up just a few times. The chain is built from TRBV14 and TRBJ2-3; D is ambiguous. V lost 0 bases and J lost 6, with 7 bases in between. Germline V gives CDR1 SGHDN, CDR2 FVKESK. This CDR3 has 13 amino acids. Here the CDR3 reads CASSQDFPDTQYF. DNA for the CDR3: TGTGCCAGCAGCCAAGACTTCCCCGATACGCAGTATTTT.

The chain has TRBV10-3 and TRBJ2-3; no firm D call. This CDR3 is built from 12 residues. Germline V gene data show CDR1 as ENHRY and CDR2 as SYGVKD. Trimming stripped 8 bases from V and 5 bases from J, with 11 bases between. In nucleotides, the CDR3 is TGTGCCATCGGGATAGTCGAAGATACGCAGTATTTT. As protein: CAIGIVEDTQYF.

There are a few counts of this clonotype. J is TRBJ2-2 and V is TRBV7-6, with 8 bases that match TRBD1. The germline CDR1 and CDR2 sequences are SGHVS and FNYEAQ. The CDR3 has 15 amino acids. The V and J ends lost 3 bases and 6 bases, in that order; junction bases with no gene match: 6. The CDR3 DNA is TGTGCCAGCAGCTTCGGCCCACAGGGGGCCGGGGAGCTGTTTTTT. Its protein product is CASSFGPQGAGELFF.

The chain uses TRBV6-6 and TRBJ2-5; TRBD1 aligns across 9 bases. Unmatched junction bases numbered 5, after V lost 5 bases and J lost 1 base. Looked up from germline, CDR1 is MNHNY and CDR2 is SVGAGI (reference sequence). The CDR3 totals 15 residues. The CDR3 bases are TGTGCCAGCAGTGCGGGGACAGGGACCCAAGAGACCCAGTACTTC. As protein: CASSAGTGTQETQYF.

The chain couples TRBV4-1 to TRBJ1-2, with TRBD1 as a possible D gene (5 bases). CDR3 length: 15 residues. From germline, CDR1 is MGHRA and CDR2 YSYEKL. The V gene lost 1 base and the J gene lost 3 bases, with 12 bases spanning the gap. The CDR3 coding sequence is TGCGCCAGCAGCCAAGGCCGGGGGGGATACTATGGCTACACCTTC. It codes for CASSQGRGGYYGYTF.